Listed here is a single T cell receptor (beta chain). Its antigen remains unknown. The assay ran at deep level. TCRdb's table, derived via immunoSEQ multiplex PCR, lists solely in-frame clones and lacks some. The table lists around 480,000 clones, 60% to 80% of them singletons. This sample stems from a study of shared clonotypes between healthy human individuals. Study outcomes and limitations: An expected dependence of interdonor clonotype sharing on sequencing depth was noted. The genetic and exposure-history diversity represented was limited by few donors.

Germline-derived CDR1 and CDR2 are GTSNPN and SVGIG (reference sequence). V lost 5 bases and J lost 1, with 14 bases in between. This CDR3 contains 14 residues. V gene TRBV30 combines with J gene TRBJ2-5; tentatively, D is TRBD2 (6 bases). The TCR was taken from a woman aged 40 to 50 in good health. Some clones in this sample may be carry-over from other donors' samples. The sample taken for sequencing was PBMCs. The CDR3 coding sequence is TGTGCCTGGGATTTTGGAGGGCCCCAAGAGACCCAGTACTTC. This codes for CAWDFGGPQETQYF.